This entry features one TCR beta chain sequence. This CDR3 has 16 residues. The germline CDR1 and CDR2 sequences are KGHDR and SFDVKD. The V end was cut by 5 bases, the J end by 6 bases, with 19 bases between. The entry originates in a study of blood T cell repertoires in COVID-19. Background on the study: Acute-phase and convalescent COVID-19 samples originated in the United States, Italy and Spain. T cells, B-cell-depleted T cells, or PBMCs supplied cDNA or gDNA.

Clones were sequenced by immunoSEQ multiplex PCR, and TCRdb holds only the in-frame ones, with some missing. Altogether around 260,000 clones are present, 75% to 90% being singletons, with the ten largest covering about 4.5%. The V gene is TRBV24-1, the J gene TRBJ2-1; D perhaps matches TRBD1 (6 bases). This sequence originates from a man in his 60s who had recovered from COVID-19. Sequenced input: peripheral blood. CDR3 sequence: CATSAKNRDIGNEQFF. In DNA form, the CDR3 reads TGTGCCACCAGTGCCAAAAACCGGGACATTGGCAATGAGCAGTTCTTC.